The rows below give T cell receptor beta chains drawn from one sample of a study of neurological immune-mediated disorders. TCRdb reprocessed the 5' RACE reads via MiXCR and lists one record per CDR3 protein. The profile shows some 95,000 distinct CDR3 sequences, 3.5% of them singletons. The specimen sequenced was PBMCs. The receptors were sampled from a woman in her late teens or twenties with multiple sclerosis. CDR3s include the opening cysteine and the closing phenylalanine or tryptophan. The D gene is left open where the match is weak. Sizes are listed as how often the clone was seen (once, few, many) or a class if it is expanded.

TRBV6-1	NA	many	TRBJ2-2	CASSGTDTGELFF	TGTGCCAGCAGTGGGACAGATACCGGGGAGCTGTTTTTT
TRBV7-6	NA	many	TRBJ2-1	CASSLDAGQEQFF	TGTGCCAGCAGCTTAGATGCGGGACAGGAGCAGTTCTTC
TRBV12-3/TRBV12-4	NA	many	TRBJ1-3	CASSFGEISGNTIYF	TGTGCCAGCAGTTTCGGGGAGATCTCTGGAAACACCATATATTTT
TRBV28	TRBD2	many	TRBJ2-7	CASSPRREPPYEQYF	TGTGCCAGCAGCCCCCGGCGGGAGCCCCCTTACGAGCAGTACTTC
TRBV6-2/TRBV6-3	NA	few	TRBJ1-5	CASSSPRGDQPQHF	TGTGCCAGCAGTAGCCCCAGAGGGGATCAGCCCCAGCATTTT
TRBV6-1	NA	many	TRBJ2-5	CASSEPPGETQYF	TGTGCCAGCAGTGAACCCCCGGGGGAGACCCAGTACTTC
TRBV5-1	NA	many	TRBJ2-1	CASSLVLAAYNEQFF	TGCGCCAGCAGCTTGGTGTTAGCGGCCTACAATGAGCAGTTCTTC
TRBV5-1	NA	medium-sized	TRBJ2-5	CATPSAGIQETQYF	TGCGCCACCCCGTCCGCGGGAATCCAAGAGACCCAGTACTTC
TRBV9	TRBD2	many	TRBJ2-7	CASSVAGTSGRYEQYF	TGTGCCAGCAGCGTAGCCGGGACTAGCGGGAGGTATGAGCAGTACTTC
TRBV12-3/TRBV12-4	TRBD2	medium-sized	TRBJ2-7	CASSLGLAGGEQYF	TGTGCCAGCAGTTTGGGACTAGCGGGAGGCGAGCAGTACTTC
TRBV28	NA	many	TRBJ2-7	CASSAGGLSYEQYF	TGTGCCAGCAGTGCAGGTGGGCTCTCCTACGAGCAGTACTTC
TRBV6-5	TRBD2	many	TRBJ2-3	CASSNALVAGGLDTQYF	TGTGCCAGCAGTAACGCTCTGGTAGCGGGGGGGCTGGATACGCAGTATTTT
TRBV7-2	NA	many	TRBJ2-2	CASSLALKGPTGELFF	TGTGCCAGCAGCTTAGCGCTAAAGGGGCCCACCGGGGAGCTGTTTTTT
TRBV20-1	NA	many	TRBJ2-7	CSAIGAGPNSYEQYF	TGCAGTGCTATAGGGGCAGGGCCGAACTCCTACGAGCAGTACTTC